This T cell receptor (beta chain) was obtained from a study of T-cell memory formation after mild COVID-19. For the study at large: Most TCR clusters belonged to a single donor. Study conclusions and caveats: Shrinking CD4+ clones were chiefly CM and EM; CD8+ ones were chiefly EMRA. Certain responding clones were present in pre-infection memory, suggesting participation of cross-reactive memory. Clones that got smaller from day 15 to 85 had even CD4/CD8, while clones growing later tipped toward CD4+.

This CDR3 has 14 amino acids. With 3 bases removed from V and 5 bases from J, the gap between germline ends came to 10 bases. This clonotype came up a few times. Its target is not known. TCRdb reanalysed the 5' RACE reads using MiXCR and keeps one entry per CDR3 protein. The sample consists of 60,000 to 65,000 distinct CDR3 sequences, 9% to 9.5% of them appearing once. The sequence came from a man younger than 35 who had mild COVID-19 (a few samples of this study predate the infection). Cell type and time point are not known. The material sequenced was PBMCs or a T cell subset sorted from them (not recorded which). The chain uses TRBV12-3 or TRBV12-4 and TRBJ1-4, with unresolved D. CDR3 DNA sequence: TGTGCCAGCAGTTTCCAGGAGATAAATGAAAAACTGTTTTTT. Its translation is CASSFQEINEKLFF.